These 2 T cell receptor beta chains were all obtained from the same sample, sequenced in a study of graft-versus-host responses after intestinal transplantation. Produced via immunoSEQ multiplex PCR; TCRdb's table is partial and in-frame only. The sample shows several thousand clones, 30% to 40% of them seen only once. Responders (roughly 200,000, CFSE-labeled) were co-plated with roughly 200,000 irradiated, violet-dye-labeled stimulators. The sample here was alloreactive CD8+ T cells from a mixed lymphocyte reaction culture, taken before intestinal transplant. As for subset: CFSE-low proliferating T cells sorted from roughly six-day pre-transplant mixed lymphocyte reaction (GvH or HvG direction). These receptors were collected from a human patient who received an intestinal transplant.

The CDR3 is CASSAGQGNTEAFF. The CDR3 DNA reads as TGTGCCAGCAGCGCGGGACAGGGGAACACTGAAGCTTTCTTT. The J gene is TRBJ1-1, the V gene TRBV9; TRBD1 agrees at 9 bases. Germline-derived CDR1 and CDR2 are SGDLS and YYNGEE. With 3 bases clipped from V and 1 base from J, the junction kept 1 base outside the gene matches. The CDR3 loop spans 14 amino acids.

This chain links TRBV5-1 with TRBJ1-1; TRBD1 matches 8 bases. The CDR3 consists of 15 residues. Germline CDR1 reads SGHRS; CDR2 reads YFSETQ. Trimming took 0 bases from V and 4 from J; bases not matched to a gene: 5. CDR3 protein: CASSLGLTGGTEAFF. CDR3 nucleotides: TGCGCCAGCAGCTTGGGCCTTACAGGGGGCACTGAAGCTTTCTTT.